The rows below give T cell receptor beta chains drawn from one sample of a study of identical twins. TCRdb called the 5' RACE reads again in MiXCR, with one record for every CDR3 protein. Of 400,000 to 650,000 distinct CDR3 sequences in the sample, around 20% were seen once. The same sample was also used in a study of T cells expressing NK-cell markers.

The sequencing input was CD4+ T cells sorted from blood. These receptors originate from a woman between 18 and 30 years old in good health. CDR3s include the opening cysteine and the closing phenylalanine or tryptophan. D genes are given only for firm matches.

j_call v_call d_call cdr3_aa
TRBJ1-4 TRBV3-1 - CASSQWEKLFF
TRBJ2-6 TRBV10-2 TRBD1 CASSEGQGFRGANVLTF
TRBJ2-6 TRBV11-3 - CASSLEAGANVLTF
TRBJ2-7 TRBV20-1 TRBD2 CSASYSIGTSGGERGEQYF
TRBJ2-1 TRBV5-6 - CASSFNSGYNEQFF
TRBJ2-5 TRBV30 - CAWSAGETQYF
TRBJ2-3 TRBV29-1 - CSVRTDTTDTQYF
TRBJ2-7 TRBV7-2 TRBD2 CASSLARLAGYEQYF
TRBJ2-5 TRBV27 - CASRGRWGLETQYF
TRBJ1-5 TRBV10-3 - CAIRMTGNQPQHF
TRBJ1-2 TRBV9 - CASSVGGRLTNYGYTF
TRBJ2-5 TRBV5-6 - CASSEGTRETQYF
TRBJ2-1 TRBV20-1 TRBD1 CSVTGAPSSYNEQFF
TRBJ2-1 TRBV6-5 TRBD2 CASSYSGTSFGQFF
TRBJ2-5 TRBV6-1 - CASAEARGTQYF
TRBJ2-2 TRBV20-1 TRBD2 CSARDSGLDTGELFF
TRBJ2-7 TRBV7-8 - CASSFGTSTAYEQYF
TRBJ1-1 TRBV5-1 - CASSLVPGGDTEAFF
TRBJ2-1 TRBV7-2 TRBD2 CASSLARGTLFNEQFF
TRBJ2-1 TRBV6-2/TRBV6-3 - CASSKRWGARNEQFF
TRBJ1-6 TRBV12-3/TRBV12-4 TRBD1 CASTRLSGQNSPLHF
TRBJ2-3 TRBV11-2 TRBD2 CASSTRTSGLATTDTQYF
TRBJ2-7 TRBV19 TRBD1 CASSISGTEGHEQYF
TRBJ2-1 TRBV20-1 - CSARDPLQRPSTYNEQFF
TRBJ2-3 TRBV6-1 TRBD2 CASSPSGGGPGTDTQYF
TRBJ2-5 TRBV5-6 TRBD1 CASSSGQAQETQYF
TRBJ1-2 TRBV7-2 TRBD1 CASSWGFTGGIAF
TRBJ1-1 TRBV5-1 - CASSTLGAGTEAFF
TRBJ2-5 TRBV6-5 TRBD2 CASSYSSGSGETQYF
TRBJ1-4 TRBV2 TRBD1 CASSDPPQGKLGNEKLFF
TRBJ2-7 TRBV7-8 - CASSLVMGSSYEQYF
TRBJ2-5 TRBV20-1 TRBD2 CSAPTSGRARETQYF
TRBJ2-5 TRBV20-1 - CSASLYQETQYF
TRBJ2-1 TRBV7-2 TRBD2 CASSVVAGGPYEQFF
TRBJ1-1 TRBV30 TRBD1 CAWIFRQGSAEAFF
TRBJ2-1 TRBV20-1 TRBD2 CSARGTASGLNEQFF
TRBJ2-3 TRBV6-1 - CASSAGPATDTQYF
TRBJ2-2 TRBV4-3 - CASSLDADTGELFF
TRBJ1-5 TRBV27 TRBD1 CASSARDRGFGNQPQHF
TRBJ1-1 TRBV10-3 - CAISASLRGDTEAFF
TRBJ1-5 TRBV2 - CATVGHPNQPQHF
TRBJ1-3 TRBV4-3 TRBD1 CASSPDRAGNTIYF
TRBJ1-1 TRBV5-4 - CASSFPGRNTEAFF
TRBJ2-6 TRBV29-1 - CSVEDYGELESSGANVLTF
TRBJ2-7 TRBV20-1 TRBD1 CSAGRGLSYEQYF
TRBJ2-7 TRBV7-2 TRBD1 CASSPQTGGPYEQYF
TRBJ2-2 TRBV2 - CASSVTEWGELFF
TRBJ2-1 TRBV5-1 - CASSLWPGIVDNEQFF
TRBJ2-7 TRBV3-1 TRBD2 CASSQDGGGYEQYF
TRBJ2-1 TRBV5-1 TRBD2 CASSTLAGTYNEQFF
TRBJ1-1 TRBV4-2 - CASSQSVYGNTEAFF
TRBJ2-3 TRBV20-1 TRBD2 CSATRVTSGVTDTQYF
TRBJ1-3 TRBV4-2 - CASSQVAGGSGNTIYF
TRBJ2-7 TRBV20-1 - CSARALGNPNSEQYF
TRBJ1-2 TRBV11-2 TRBD1 CASSSIAADTGGLMYGYTF
TRBJ2-7 TRBV5-1 - CASSASLSGGSYEQYF
TRBJ2-4 TRBV10-1 - CASSTLAKNIQYF
TRBJ2-7 TRBV12-3/TRBV12-4 TRBD1 CASSLVGQGAREQYF
TRBJ2-5 TRBV20-1 TRBD2 CSAGTSVQETQYF